Sequencing of this T cell receptor beta chain was carried out in a study of blood T cell repertoires in COVID-19. Study-level background: Samples came from the United States, Italy and Spain, spanning acute and convalescent COVID-19. The cDNA or gDNA used as material had been derived from T cells, B-cell-depleted T cells, or PBMCs.

As handled by the study authors: Amplified reference gene primers provided the basis for estimating nucleated cell counts. Produced via immunoSEQ multiplex PCR; TCRdb's table is partial and in-frame only. V and J calls and clone size are given by that table; D and trimming were obtained from the DNA. The sample consists of tens of thousands of clones, around 86% of them appearing once. The CDR3 length is 15 residues. Trimming at V came to 5 bases and at J to 5 bases, leaving 8 bases not matched to a gene. The germline CDR1 and CDR2 sequences are SGHTA and FQGNSA. Material: peripheral blood. The chain carries TRBV7-2 and TRBJ1-5; 8 bases agree with TRBD1. The clonotype was recovered from a human donor in a cohort sampled during active COVID-19. The CDR3 is CASSTQSTGDQPQHF. The CDR3 nucleotides read TGTGCCAGCAGCACTCAGTCGACAGGGGATCAGCCCCAGCATTTT.